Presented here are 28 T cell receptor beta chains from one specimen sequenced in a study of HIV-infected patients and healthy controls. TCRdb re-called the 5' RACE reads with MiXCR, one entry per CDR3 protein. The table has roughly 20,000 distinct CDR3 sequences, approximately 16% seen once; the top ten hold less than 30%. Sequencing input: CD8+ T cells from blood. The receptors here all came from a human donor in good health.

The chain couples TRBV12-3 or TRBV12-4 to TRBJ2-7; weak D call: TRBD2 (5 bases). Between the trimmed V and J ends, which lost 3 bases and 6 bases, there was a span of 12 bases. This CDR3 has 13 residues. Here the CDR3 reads CASSLDWYGEQYF. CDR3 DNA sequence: TGTGCCAGCAGTTTGGACTGGTACGGCGAGCAGTACTTC.

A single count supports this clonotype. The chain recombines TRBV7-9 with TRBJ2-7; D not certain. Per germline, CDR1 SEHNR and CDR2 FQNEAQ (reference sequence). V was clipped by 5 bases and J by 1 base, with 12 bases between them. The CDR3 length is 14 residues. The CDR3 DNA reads TGTGCCAGCAGCCCGGCGACGTTTTCCTACGAGCAGTACTTC. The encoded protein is CASSPATFSYEQYF.

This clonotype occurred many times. The CDR3 protein is CSVEGQGLANSPLHF. As DNA, the CDR3 is TGCAGCGTTGAGGGACAGGGACTTGCTAATTCACCCCTCCACTTT. J is TRBJ1-6 and V is TRBV29-1, with 9 bases aligning to TRBD1. The CDR3 contains 15 residues. CDR1 and CDR2 (germline): SQVTM, ANQGSEA. The V segment lost 3 bases and the J segment 6 bases; nucleotides outside the gene matches: 6. The whole variable domain, remainder taken from reference TRBV29-1 and TRBJ1-6, is SAVISQKPSRDICQRGTSLTIQCQVDSQVTMMFWYRQQPGQSLTLIATANQGSEATYESGFVIDKFPISRPNLTFSTLTVSNMSPEDSSIYLCSVEGQGLANSPLHFGNGTRLTVT.

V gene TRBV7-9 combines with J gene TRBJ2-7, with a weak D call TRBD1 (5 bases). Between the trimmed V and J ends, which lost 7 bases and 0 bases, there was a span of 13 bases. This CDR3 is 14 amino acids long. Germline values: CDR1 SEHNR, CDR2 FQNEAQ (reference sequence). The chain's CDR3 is CASTQKGVSYEQYF. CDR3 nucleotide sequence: TGTGCCAGCACCCAAAAAGGGGTCTCCTACGAGCAGTACTTC.

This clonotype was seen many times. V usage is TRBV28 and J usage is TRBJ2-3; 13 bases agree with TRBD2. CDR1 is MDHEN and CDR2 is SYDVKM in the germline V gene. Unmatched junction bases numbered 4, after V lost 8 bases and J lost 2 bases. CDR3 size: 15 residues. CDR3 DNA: TGTGCCAGCTCAGGGACTAGCGGGGTCACAGATACGCAGTATTTT. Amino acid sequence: CASSGTSGVTDTQYF.

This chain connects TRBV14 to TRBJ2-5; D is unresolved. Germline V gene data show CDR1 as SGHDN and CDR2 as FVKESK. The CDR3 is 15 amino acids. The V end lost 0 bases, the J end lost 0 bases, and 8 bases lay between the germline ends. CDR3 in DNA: TGTGCCAGCAGCCAAGATCAGCACTACCAAGAGACCCAGTACTTC. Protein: CASSQDQHYQETQYF.

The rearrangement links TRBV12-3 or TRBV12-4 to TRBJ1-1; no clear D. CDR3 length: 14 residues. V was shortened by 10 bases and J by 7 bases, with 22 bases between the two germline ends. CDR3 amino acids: CATEGDGFGGEAFF. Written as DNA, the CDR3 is TGTGCCACCGAAGGAGACGGTTTCGGAGGTGAAGCTTTCTTT.

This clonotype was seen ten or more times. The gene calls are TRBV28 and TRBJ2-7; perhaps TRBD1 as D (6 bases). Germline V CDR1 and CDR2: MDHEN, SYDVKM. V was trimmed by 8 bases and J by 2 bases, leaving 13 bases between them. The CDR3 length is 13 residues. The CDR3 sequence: CASDPGEPYEQYF. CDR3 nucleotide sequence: TGTGCCAGCGACCCAGGGGAACCCTACGAGCAGTACTTC.

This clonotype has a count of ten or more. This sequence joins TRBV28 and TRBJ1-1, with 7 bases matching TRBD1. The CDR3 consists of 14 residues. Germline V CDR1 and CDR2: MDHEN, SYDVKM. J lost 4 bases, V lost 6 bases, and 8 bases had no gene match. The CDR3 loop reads CASRPPGQITEAFF. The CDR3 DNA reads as TGTGCCAGCAGACCGCCGGGACAGATCACTGAAGCTTTCTTT.

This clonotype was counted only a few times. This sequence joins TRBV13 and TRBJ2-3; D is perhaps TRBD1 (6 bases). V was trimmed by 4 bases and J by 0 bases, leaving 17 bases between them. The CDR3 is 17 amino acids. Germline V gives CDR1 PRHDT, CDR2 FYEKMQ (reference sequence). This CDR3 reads CASSSKRGGFSTDTQYF. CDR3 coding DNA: TGTGCCAGCAGCTCCAAGCGAGGGGGATTCAGCACAGATACGCAGTATTTT.

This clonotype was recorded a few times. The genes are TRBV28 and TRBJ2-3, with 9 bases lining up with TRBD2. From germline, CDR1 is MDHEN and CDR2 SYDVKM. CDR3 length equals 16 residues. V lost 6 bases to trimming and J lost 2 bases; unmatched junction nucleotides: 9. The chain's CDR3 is CASSGPQRGATDTQYF. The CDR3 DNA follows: TGTGCCAGCAGCGGACCACAGCGGGGGGCCACAGATACGCAGTATTTT.

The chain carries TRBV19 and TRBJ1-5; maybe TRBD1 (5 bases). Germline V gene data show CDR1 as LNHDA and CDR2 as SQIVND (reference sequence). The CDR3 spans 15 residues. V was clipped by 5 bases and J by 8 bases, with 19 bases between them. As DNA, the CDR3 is TGTGCCAGTAGTGCGGAAGACAGCCTTGATAAGCCCCAGCATTTT. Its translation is CASSAEDSLDKPQHF.

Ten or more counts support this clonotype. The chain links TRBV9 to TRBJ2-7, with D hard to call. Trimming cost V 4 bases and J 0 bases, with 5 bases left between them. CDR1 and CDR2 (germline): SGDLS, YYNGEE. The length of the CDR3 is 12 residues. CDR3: CASSPPSYEQYF. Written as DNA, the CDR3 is TGTGCCAGCAGCCCGCCCTCCTACGAGCAGTACTTC.

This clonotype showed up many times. The CDR3 coding sequence is TGTGCCAGCAGTGAAACAGGGGTGGAGCAGTACTTC. Translated, it gives CASSETGVEQYF. The V call is TRBV7-9, the J call TRBJ2-7, with 7 bases identical to TRBD1. Germline V CDR1 and CDR2: SEHNR, FQNEAQ (reference sequence). The J segment lost 7 bases and the V segment lost 6 bases, leaving 6 bases of the junction unmatched. The length of the CDR3 is 12 residues.

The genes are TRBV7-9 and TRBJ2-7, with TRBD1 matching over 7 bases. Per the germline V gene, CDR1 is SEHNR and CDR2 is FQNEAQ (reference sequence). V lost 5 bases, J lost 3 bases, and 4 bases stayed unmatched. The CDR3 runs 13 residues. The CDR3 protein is CASSEGADYEQYF. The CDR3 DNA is TGTGCCAGCAGCGAGGGGGCGGACTACGAGCAGTACTTC. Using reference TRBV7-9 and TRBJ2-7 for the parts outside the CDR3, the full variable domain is DTGVSQNPRHKITKRGQNVTFRCDPISEHNRLYWYRQTLGQGPEFLTYFQNEAQLEKSRLLSDRFSAERPKGSFSTLEIQRTEQGDSAMYLCASSEGADYEQYFGPGTRLTVT.

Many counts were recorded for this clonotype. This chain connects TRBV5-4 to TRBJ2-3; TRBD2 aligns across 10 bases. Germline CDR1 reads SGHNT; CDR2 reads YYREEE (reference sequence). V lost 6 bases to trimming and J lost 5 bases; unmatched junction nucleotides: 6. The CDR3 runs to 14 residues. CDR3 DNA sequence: TGTGCCAGCACCACGGGACTAGCGAAAGATACGCAGTATTTT. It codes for CASTTGLAKDTQYF.

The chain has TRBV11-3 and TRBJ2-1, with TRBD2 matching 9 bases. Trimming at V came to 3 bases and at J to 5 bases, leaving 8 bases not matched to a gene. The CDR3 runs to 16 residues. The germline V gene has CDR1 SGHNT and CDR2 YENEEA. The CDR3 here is CASSFGGPSGNNEQFF. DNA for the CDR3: TGTGCCAGCAGCTTCGGTGGGCCTAGCGGGAACAATGAGCAGTTCTTC.

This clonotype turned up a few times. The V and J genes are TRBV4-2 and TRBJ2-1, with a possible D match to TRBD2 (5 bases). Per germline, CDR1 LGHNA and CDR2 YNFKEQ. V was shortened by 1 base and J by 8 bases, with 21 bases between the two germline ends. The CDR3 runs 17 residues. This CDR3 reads CASSQGSMRVGVDEQFF. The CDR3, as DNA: TGTGCCAGCAGCCAAGGGTCAATGCGGGTGGGTGTGGATGAGCAGTTCTTC.

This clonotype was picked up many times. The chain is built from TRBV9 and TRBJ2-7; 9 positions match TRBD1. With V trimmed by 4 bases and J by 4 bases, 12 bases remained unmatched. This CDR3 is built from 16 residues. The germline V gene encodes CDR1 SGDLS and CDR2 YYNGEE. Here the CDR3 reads CASSPSPGTGTYEQYF. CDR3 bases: TGTGCCAGCAGCCCAAGTCCCGGGACAGGGACTTACGAGCAGTACTTC.

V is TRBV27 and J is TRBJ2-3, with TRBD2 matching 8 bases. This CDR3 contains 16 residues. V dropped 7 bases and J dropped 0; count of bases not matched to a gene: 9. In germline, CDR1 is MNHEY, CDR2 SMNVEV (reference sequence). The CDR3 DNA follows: TGTGCCAGCACCCGATCGGGGGGGGCTAGCACAGATACGCAGTATTTT. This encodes CASTRSGGASTDTQYF.

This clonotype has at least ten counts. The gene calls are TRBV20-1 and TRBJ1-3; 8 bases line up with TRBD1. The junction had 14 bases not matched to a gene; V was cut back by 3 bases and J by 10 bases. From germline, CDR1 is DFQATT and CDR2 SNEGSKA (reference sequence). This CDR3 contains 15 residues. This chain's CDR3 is CSARGSTGAHRTIYF. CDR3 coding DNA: TGCAGTGCTAGGGGTTCGACAGGGGCACATCGTACCATATATTTT.

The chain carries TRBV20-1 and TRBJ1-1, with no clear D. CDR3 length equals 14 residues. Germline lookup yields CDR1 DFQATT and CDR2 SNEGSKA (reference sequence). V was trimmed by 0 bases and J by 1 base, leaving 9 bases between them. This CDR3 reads CSARDATPNTEAFF. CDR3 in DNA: TGCAGTGCTAGAGACGCGACACCGAACACTGAAGCTTTCTTT.

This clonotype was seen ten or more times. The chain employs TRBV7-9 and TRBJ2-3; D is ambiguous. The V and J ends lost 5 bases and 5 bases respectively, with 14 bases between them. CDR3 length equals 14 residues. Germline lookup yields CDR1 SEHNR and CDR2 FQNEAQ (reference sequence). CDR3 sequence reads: CASSSERERDTQYF. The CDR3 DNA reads TGTGCCAGCAGCAGCGAGAGAGAGCGAGATACGCAGTATTTT.

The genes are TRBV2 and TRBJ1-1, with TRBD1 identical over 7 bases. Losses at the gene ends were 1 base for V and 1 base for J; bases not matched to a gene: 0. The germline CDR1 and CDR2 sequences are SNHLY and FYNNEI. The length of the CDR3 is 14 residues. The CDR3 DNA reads TGTGCCAGCAGTGAAGGACAGGGGAACACTGAAGCTTTCTTT. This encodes CASSEGQGNTEAFF.

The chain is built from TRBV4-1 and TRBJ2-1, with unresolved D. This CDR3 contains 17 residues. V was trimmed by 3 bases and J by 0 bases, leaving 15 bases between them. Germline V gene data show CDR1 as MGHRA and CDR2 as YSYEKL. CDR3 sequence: CASSHLLERSSYNEQFF. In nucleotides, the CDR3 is TGCGCCAGCAGCCATCTGCTTGAGCGAAGCTCCTACAATGAGCAGTTCTTC.

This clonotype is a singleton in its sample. The CDR3 DNA reads as TGTGCCAGCAGCGCATGGACTAGTAATGAGCAGTTCTTC. Protein product: CASSAWTSNEQFF. The J gene is TRBJ2-1, the V gene TRBV9; 7 bases map to TRBD2. There are 13 residues in the CDR3. The germline V gene has CDR1 SGDLS and CDR2 YYNGEE. V gave up 3 bases and J gave up 7 bases; unmatched junction bases: 4.

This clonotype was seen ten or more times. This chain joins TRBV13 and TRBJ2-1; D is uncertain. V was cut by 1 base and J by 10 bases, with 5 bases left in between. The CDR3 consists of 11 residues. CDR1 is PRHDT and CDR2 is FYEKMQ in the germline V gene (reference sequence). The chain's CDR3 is CASSLVGEQFF. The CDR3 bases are TGTGCCAGCAGCTTAGTCGGGGAGCAGTTCTTC.

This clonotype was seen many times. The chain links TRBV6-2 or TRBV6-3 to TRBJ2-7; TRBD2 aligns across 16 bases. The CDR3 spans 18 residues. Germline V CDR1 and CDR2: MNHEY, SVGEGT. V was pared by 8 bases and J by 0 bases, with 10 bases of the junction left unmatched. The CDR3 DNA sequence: TGTGCCAGCGGGATTCCGGGACTAGCGGGAGGGCTCTCCTACGAGCAGTACTTC. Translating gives CASGIPGLAGGLSYEQYF.